This T cell receptor beta chain stems from a study of blood T cell repertoires in COVID-19 (dated by TCRdb to about 2020). Broadly, across the study: The collaborator samples originated in the United States, Italy and Spain and spanned the acute and convalescent phases of COVID-19. The prospective study material was composed of cDNA or gDNA derived from T cells, B-cell-depleted T cells, or PBMCs. Deeply sampled blood TCRbeta repertoires from subjects exposed to, actively infected with, or recovered from COVID-19 were included in the dataset. A freely available public database, intended as a resource for researchers studying the immune response to SARS-CoV-2, is where the repertoires were released. The samples were drawn from two sources: the first 160 participants of the ongoing ImmuneRACE study, and 1,200 or so subjects contributed by 6 global collaborators. A de-identified subject ID, COVID-19 status, age in years and sex were almost always included in the sample metadata. HLA class I and class II types, where available, came from metadata supplied by the sample provider rather than from assay-based typing. Broad study findings and their caveats: How much clinical and demographic metadata was included differed by source and by participant, and the metadata was provided uncurated.

In the case of this clone: It has no known antigen specificity. Base-call qualities are not available, and no considerably larger clone is one nucleotide away.

Whole blood was collected in K2EDTA tubes by collaborating institutions according to the institutions' own protocols. For TCRbeta analysis, collaborators shipped samples as frozen whole blood, isolated PBMCs, or DNA extracted from either of those sample types. Reading from cysteine to phenylalanine, the CDR3 counts 14 amino acids. CDR3 DNA only is kept here, 42 bases in frame from base 1. The germline V gene provides CDR1 SGHDN and CDR2 FVKESK. V and J lose 3 bases and 8 bases, and a span of 13 bases separates them. The immunoSEQ Assay, a bias-controlled multiplex PCR, was used to amplify TCRbeta CDR3 regions from genomic DNA. Concerning the study's data processing: The number of nucleated cells in each sample was estimated by amplification of reference gene primers within the assay. To quantify the absolute abundance of each unique TCRbeta CDR3 rearrangement, sequence reads were collapsed and filtered. Productive Simpson clonality was computed per sample as the square root of Simpson's diversity index over productive rearrangements. TCRdb re-hosts the immuneACCESS table, in-frame sequences only. Its copies lack some clones; in the studies checked, an unresolved V gene accounts for under half of them, and the cause for the rest is not known. That table is the source of V, J and clone size, and D and trimming were worked out from the DNA. This sample has approximately 3,300 clones in its table, and 93% of those were observed once. About 1.5% of the sample lies in the top ten.

This TCR was recovered from a human donor in a cohort sampled during active COVID-19. The V and J segments used are TRBV14 and TRBJ2-2, with TRBD1 as a weak D call on 6 bases. What was sequenced was peripheral blood. The CDR3 sequence is CASSQLQGRGELFF. The sequenced DNA is TGTGCCAGCAGCCAGTTACAGGGAAGAGGGGAGCTGTTTTTT.